The entry below gives a single TCR beta chain sequence along with its context. This clone has only a few counts. Its specific antigen is unknown. No base qualities exist here, and no much larger clone lies one base off it. This entry comes from a study of beta chain features in type 1 diabetes (dated by TCRdb to 2016 to 2018). For the wider study: Patients and healthy donors did not differ in mean age, gender distribution, total cell number or subset yield. A total of roughly 99,000,000 sorted cells were examined across all samples, and the number of cells per subset was strongly correlated with RNA yield. The study compared TCRB repertoires of sorted circulating CD4+ T cell subsets between recently diagnosed type 1 diabetes patients and matched healthy donors. Regulatory and stem cell-like memory subsets were isolated from only 8 patients and roughly 8 healthy donors, whereas naive and central memory subsets came from all 30 or so donors.

Each donor gave one peripheral blood draw, averaging roughly 100 mL, which was collected into heparinised tubes. A BD FACSAria II was used to sort naive, central memory, regulatory and stem cell-like memory CD4+ T cells with a panel that included CD45RO, CCR7, CD25, CD127, CD95 and CD27. Purity was above 98% for every sorted population. PBMCs were isolated right away by Lymphoprep density gradient centrifugation and were stained directly, without culture. Samples were stained and sorted in pairs, with one healthy donor and one patient per experiment, so that batch effects were minimized. The junction shows trimming of 4 bases on V and 2 bases on J, and the gene matches do not reach 10 bases of it. The CDR3 covers 16 residues, taking in both the cysteine and the phenylalanine. Only CDR3 DNA is held: 48 bases, read in frame from base 1. The entire amount of isolated RNA was reverse transcribed using the High Capacity cDNA Reverse Transcription Kit, so the sequenced TCRB transcripts were expressed ones. Deep immunoSEQ sequencing was performed on naive, central memory and regulatory T cell samples, with an average of approximately 3.9 million total reads per sample. Sorted cells were lysed in RLT buffer, and RNA was extracted using DNase-treated RNeasy Micro or Mini kits according to cell number. Each cell subset was processed on its own to prevent cross-contamination, while patient and healthy donor samples were processed together. The immunoSEQ multiplex PCR was used to amplify TCRB sequences from cDNA, generating 87-bp fragments that spanned the CDR3 region. Sequencing of the amplicons was performed on the Illumina HiSeq platform. In the paper's pipeline: PCR bias was corrected computationally using synthetic template baselines, and reads within Hamming distance 2 were collapsed, with unmergeable singletons discarded. By aligning reads against IMGT, V, D and J genes, CDR3 length, and insertions or deletions at six rearrangement sites were assigned. Clonotype counts were normalized to sorted cell number within each subset before computing true diversity and Gini coefficients with the tcR R package. The overlap coefficient, calculated on TCRB nucleotide sequences, was used to quantify repertoire sharing. As a proxy for the pre-selection repertoire, out-of-frame TCRB sequences from naive cells were analyzed. The table comes from immuneACCESS by way of TCRdb, which keeps in-frame sequences with V and J called. Part of the clones is missing from these tables; in studies checked, under half for an unresolved V gene and the rest for unknown reasons. That table gives V, J and clone size, and the DNA gave D and trimming. Within this sample are some 200,000 clones, with approximately 16% of them counted one time only. About 0.085% of the sample belongs to the ten largest clones.

Paper-wide results and their limitations: HLA sub-analyses involved small numbers of individuals, so any influence of HLA type on TCRB rearrangement remained unresolved. At VDJ recombination sites, type 1 diabetes patients had fewer insertions and more deleted nucleotides, which implies abnormalities in thymic rearrangement. Shorter templates might have been favored by PCR, but patient and control samples were amplified and corrected together, so both groups would have been affected equally by any skew. Because cDNA was sequenced instead of genomic DNA, highly expressing activated cells could be over-represented, though the groups showed no difference in activation or CD3 levels. A moderate but significant shortening of TCRB CDR3 length was observed in type 1 diabetes patients in all four CD4+ subsets. Naive, central memory and regulatory TCRB repertoires appeared to be more alike among patients than among healthy donors.

Recombination joined TRBV23-1 with TRBJ2-7; the junction holds 8 bases that match TRBD1. TRBV23-1 is an ORF for which the function is uncertain. Sequencing was performed on naive CD4+ T cells from blood. According to the study, the label for this sample's cell subset or site signals: true naive CD4+ T cells. The receptor's source is a man younger than 45 with type 1 diabetes. The encoded CDR3 is CASSPHLRTGTYEQYF. DNA sequence: TGCGCCAGCAGTCCCCACCTGAGGACAGGGACCTACGAGCAGTACTTC.